The 3 T cell receptor beta chains below come from one sample, sequenced in a study of T cells in Graves' hyperthyroidism and ophthalmopathy. There were TCR beta CDR3 regions amplified from RNA transcripts. The TCR CDR3 first-round RT-PCR relied on the HTBI primer set. TCRdb re-analysed the multiplex PCR reads in MiXCR, keeping a single row per CDR3 protein. The table lists hundreds of thousands of distinct CDR3 sequences, about 20% of them singletons, with around a third in the top ten. The sample taken for sequencing was blood. The receptors were sampled from a man between 25 and 39 years old with Graves' ophthalmopathy.

This CDR3 reads CASSGQGSNEKLFF. Written as DNA, the CDR3 is TGTGCCAGCAGCGGACAGGGGAGTAATGAAAAACTGTTTTTT. The chain couples TRBV9 to TRBJ1-4, with 8 nucleotides matching TRBD1. V shed 3 bases and J 4 bases; nucleotides not matched to a gene: 2. CDR3 size: 14 residues. CDR1 and CDR2 (germline): SGDLS, YYNGEE.

Concerning this clonotype itself: The junction departs from the called germline gene at one end, perhaps through a read error. This sequence joins TRBV30 and TRBJ2-1; D may be TRBD1 (5 bases). The CDR3 contains 11 residues. Germline CDR1 is GTSNPN and CDR2 is SVGIG (reference sequence). In nucleotides, the CDR3 is TGTGCCTGGAGTGAGGGGTCTGAGCAGCTCTTC. Translating it yields CAWSEGSEQLF.

The sample holds a few counts of this clonotype. The V call is TRBV20-1, the J call TRBJ2-6, with 7 bases aligning to TRBD2. This CDR3 has 17 amino acids. Germline V lookup: CDR1 DFQATT, CDR2 SNEGSKA (reference sequence). J was trimmed by 0 bases and V by 7 bases; bases with no gene match: 12. The CDR3 DNA reads as TGCAGTGGTTATACCGGGACTACGACCTCTGGGGCCAACGTCCTGACTTTC. Residues: CSGYTGTTTSGANVLTF.